Presented here are 9 T cell receptor beta chains from one specimen sequenced in a study of blood T cell repertoires in COVID-19. Data came from immunoSEQ multiplex PCR; TCRdb stores just in-frame clones and leaves some out. The sample has roughly 360,000 clones, 80% to 90% seen once; the top ten hold 1.3%. Material for sequencing was PBMCs or T cells enriched from blood (not recorded which). These TCRs come from a man younger than 40 who had recovered from COVID-19.

This clone was counted only a few times. The CDR3 nucleotides are TGTGCCAGCAGTTCTCCGGGGACAGGCATCACTGAGCAGTTCTTC. Amino acid sequence: CASSSPGTGITEQFF. The chain joins TRBV27 to TRBJ2-1, with 8 bases aligning to TRBD1. The CDR3 covers 15 residues. In germline, CDR1 is MNHEY, CDR2 SMNVEV (reference sequence). V dropped 4 bases and J dropped 9; count of bases not matched to a gene: 11.

The rearrangement links TRBV19 to TRBJ2-2, with 8 bases matching TRBD2. Germline lookup yields CDR1 LNHDA and CDR2 SQIVND (reference sequence). The CDR3 length is 15 residues. With V trimmed by 11 bases and J by 4 bases, 12 bases remained unmatched. The DNA for the CDR3 is TGTGCCTCCTCCAAGAGTCTAGCGGGCACCGGGGAGCTGTTTTTT. Translating gives CASSKSLAGTGELFF.

The chain has TRBV19 and TRBJ2-1, with 13 bases that match TRBD2. Trimming removed 6 bases from V and 7 bases from J; junction bases left unmatched: 6. Germline assignment: CDR1 LNHDA and CDR2 SQIVND (reference sequence). The CDR3 has 15 amino acids. The CDR3 nucleotides read TGTGCCAGTAGCATACTAGCGGGGGGGCCGAATGAGCAGTTCTTC. This translates into CASSILAGGPNEQFF.

The chain links TRBV13 to TRBJ2-1; TRBD2 matches 7 bases. CDR1 and CDR2 (germline): PRHDT, FYEKMQ (reference sequence). This CDR3 region has 13 residues. Germline trimming cut 10 bases from V and 6 bases from J; bases unmatched to any gene: 9. The DNA for the CDR3 is TGTGCCAACAAACGACGCGGGGGCAATGAGCAGTTCTTC. Translated, it gives CANKRRGGNEQFF.

The sample holds one count of this clone. V gene TRBV10-2 combines with J gene TRBJ2-5; D perhaps matches TRBD1 (5 bases). Germline CDR1 and CDR2: WSHSY and SAAADI. The CDR3 consists of 14 residues. Between the trimmed V and J ends, which lost 0 bases and 5 bases, there was a span of 10 bases. For the CDR3, the DNA is TGCGCCAGCAGTGAGTCGACCAGGGCGGAGACCCAGTACTTC. This gives the protein CASSESTRAETQYF.

The chain carries TRBV19 and TRBJ2-7, with D maybe TRBD1 (5 bases). This CDR3 region has 14 residues. Germline values: CDR1 LNHDA, CDR2 SQIVND (reference sequence). Trimming left V 4 bases short and J 2 bases short, with 12 bases between. For the CDR3, the DNA is TGTGCCAGTAGTAGCACAGGTGACGCCTACGAGCAGTACTTC. Its translation: CASSSTGDAYEQYF. Combining the CDR3 with reference TRBV19 and TRBJ2-7 gives the whole variable domain DGGITQSPKYLFRKEGQNVTLSCEQNLNHDAMYWYRQDPGQGLRLIYYSQIVNDFQKGDIAEGYSVSREKKESFPLTVTSAQKNPTAFYLCASSSTGDAYEQYFGPGTRLTVT.

The chain employs TRBV9 and TRBJ1-6; 7 nucleotides match TRBD1. The V gene end was trimmed by 7 bases and the J gene end by 0 bases; junction bases not matched to a gene: 7. The CDR3 runs 16 residues. The germline V gene has CDR1 SGDLS and CDR2 YYNGEE. CDR3 DNA: TGTGCCAGCTCCCCAGGGGGTTCCTCCTATAATTCACCCCTCCACTTT. Translation: CASSPGGSSYNSPLHF. Together with reference TRBV9 and TRBJ1-6, the CDR3 gives the full variable domain: DSGVTQTPKHLITATGQRVTLRCSPRSGDLSVYWYQQSLDQGLQFLIQYYNGEERAKGNILERFSAQQFPDLHSELNLSSLELGDSALYFCASSPGGSSYNSPLHFGNGTRLTVT.

The gene calls are TRBV12-5 and TRBJ2-7, with a possible D match to TRBD2 (5 bases). This CDR3 region has 15 residues. Germline assignment: CDR1 LGHNT and CDR2 FRNRAP. V was trimmed by 7 bases and J by 7 bases, leaving 23 bases between them. The CDR3 region is CASDAGGLDYEEQYF. The CDR3 DNA reads TGTGCTAGTGATGCTGGAGGCCTAGATTACGAGGAGCAGTACTTC.

The rearrangement links TRBV11-2 to TRBJ2-7, with D possibly matching TRBD2 (5 bases). The V gene lost 5 bases and the J gene lost 7 bases, with 12 bases spanning the gap. The CDR3 is 12 residues long. Germline V lookup: CDR1 SGHAT, CDR2 FQNNGV. The DNA for the CDR3 is TGTGCCAGCAGCCCCCCGTCGGGGGAGCAGTACTTC. Its protein is CASSPPSGEQYF.